The TCR beta chain under discussion was sequenced for a study of blood T cell repertoires in COVID-19. Study in general: The study drew acute and convalescent COVID-19 samples from the United States, Italy and Spain.

The CDR3 spans 16 residues. Looked up from germline, CDR1 is SNHLY and CDR2 is FYNNEI. J gave up 0 bases and V 5 bases, and 6 bases lay outside the gene matches. TCRdb's copy holds only in-frame clones and misses some; the assay was immunoSEQ multiplex PCR. The sample consists of about 67,000 clones, more than 75% of them appearing once. This TCR came from a man aged 45-60 years with active COVID-19. This chain connects TRBV2 to TRBJ1-5; 8 bases line up with TRBD1. The material sequenced was peripheral blood. CDR3 nucleotides: TGTGCCAGCAGTTTACAGGGGGAGTTTAGCAATCAGCCCCAGCATTTT. Amino acids: CASSLQGEFSNQPQHF.